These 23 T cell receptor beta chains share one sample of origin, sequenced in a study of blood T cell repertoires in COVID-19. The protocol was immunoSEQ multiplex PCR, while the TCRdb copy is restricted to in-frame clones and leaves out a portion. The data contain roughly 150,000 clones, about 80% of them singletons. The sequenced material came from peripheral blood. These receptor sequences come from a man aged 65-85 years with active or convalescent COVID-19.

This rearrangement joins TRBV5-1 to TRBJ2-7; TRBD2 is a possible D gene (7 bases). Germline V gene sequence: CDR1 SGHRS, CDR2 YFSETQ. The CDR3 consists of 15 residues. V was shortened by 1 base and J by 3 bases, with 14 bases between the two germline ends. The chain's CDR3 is CASSLIVGGHYEQYF. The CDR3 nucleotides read TGCGCCAGCAGCTTGATCGTGGGGGGGCACTACGAGCAGTACTTC.

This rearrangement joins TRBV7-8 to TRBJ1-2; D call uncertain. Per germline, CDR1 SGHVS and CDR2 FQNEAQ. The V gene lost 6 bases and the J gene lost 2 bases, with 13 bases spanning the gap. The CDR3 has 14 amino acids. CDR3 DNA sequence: TGTGCCAGCAGGCCCACTGAGAAAAACTATGGCTACACCTTC. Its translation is CASRPTEKNYGYTF.

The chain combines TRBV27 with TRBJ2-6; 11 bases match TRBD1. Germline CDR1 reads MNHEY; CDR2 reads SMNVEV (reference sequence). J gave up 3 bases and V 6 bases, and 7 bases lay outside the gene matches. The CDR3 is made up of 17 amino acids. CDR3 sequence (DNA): TGTGCCAGCAGCCTTGGACAGGGGGCGAGTGGGGCCAACGTCCTGACTTTC. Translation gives CASSLGQGASGANVLTF. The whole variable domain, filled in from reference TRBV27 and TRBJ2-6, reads EAQVTQNPRYLITVTGKKLTVTCSQNMNHEYMSWYRQDPGLGLRQIYYSMNVEVTDKGDVPEGYKVSRKEKRNFPLILESPSPNQTSLYFCASSLGQGASGANVLTFGAGSRLTVL.

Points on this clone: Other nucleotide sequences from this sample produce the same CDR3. CDR3 nucleotides: TGTGCCAGCAGCTTAGTAGCAGGGACCTACGAGCAGTACTTC. Protein product: CASSLVAGTYEQYF. V and J are TRBV7-2 and TRBJ2-7; D might be TRBD1 (5 bases). The CDR3 has 14 amino acids. Germline-derived CDR1 and CDR2 are SGHTA and FQGNSA. Trimming cost V 1 base and J 2 bases, with 9 bases left between them.

CDR3 sequence reads: CASSESRGKGNTIYF. Written as DNA, the CDR3 is TGTGCCAGCAGTGAAAGCAGGGGGAAAGGAAACACCATATATTTT. This chain links TRBV2 with TRBJ1-3; 7 bases align to TRBD1. In germline, CDR1 is SNHLY, CDR2 FYNNEI. CDR3 length: 15 amino acids. V dropped 2 bases and J dropped 4; count of bases not matched to a gene: 5. The full variable domain, in which reference TRBV2 and TRBJ1-3 provide the parts outside the CDR3, is EPEVTQTPSHQVTQMGQEVILRCVPISNHLYFYWYRQILGQKVEFLVSFYNNEISEKSEIFDDQFSVERPDGSNFTLKIRSTKLEDSAMYFCASSESRGKGNTIYFGEGSWLTVV.

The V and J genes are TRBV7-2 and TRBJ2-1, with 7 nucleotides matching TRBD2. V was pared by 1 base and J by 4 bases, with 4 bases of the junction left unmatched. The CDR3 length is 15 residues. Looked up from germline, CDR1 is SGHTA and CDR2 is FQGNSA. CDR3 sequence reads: CASSLGRERYNEQFF. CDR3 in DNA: TGTGCCAGCAGCTTAGGGCGGGAGCGGTACAATGAGCAGTTCTTC.

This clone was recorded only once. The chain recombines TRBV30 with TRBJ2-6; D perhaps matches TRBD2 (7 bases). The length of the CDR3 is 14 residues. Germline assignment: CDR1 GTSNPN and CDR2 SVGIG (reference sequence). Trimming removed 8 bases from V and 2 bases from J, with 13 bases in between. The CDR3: CAAGGGPGANVLTF. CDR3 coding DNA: TGTGCCGCTGGCGGGGGCCCTGGGGCCAACGTCCTGACTTTC.

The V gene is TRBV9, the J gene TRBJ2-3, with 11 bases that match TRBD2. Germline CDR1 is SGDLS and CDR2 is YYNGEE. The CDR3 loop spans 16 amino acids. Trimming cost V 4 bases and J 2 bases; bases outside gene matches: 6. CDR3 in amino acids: CASSPLAGGFTDTQYF. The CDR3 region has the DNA TGTGCCAGCAGCCCTTTAGCGGGAGGGTTCACAGATACGCAGTATTTT.

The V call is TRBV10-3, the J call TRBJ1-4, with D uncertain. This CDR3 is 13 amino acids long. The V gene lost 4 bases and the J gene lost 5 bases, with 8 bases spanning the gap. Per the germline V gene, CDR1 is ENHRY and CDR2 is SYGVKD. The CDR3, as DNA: TGTGCCATCAGTGGGGGAGGAAATGAAAAACTGTTTTTT. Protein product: CAISGGGNEKLFF.

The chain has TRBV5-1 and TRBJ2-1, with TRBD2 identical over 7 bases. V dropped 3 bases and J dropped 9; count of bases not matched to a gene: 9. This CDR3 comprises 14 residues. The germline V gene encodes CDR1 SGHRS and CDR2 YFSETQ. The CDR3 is CASSSGAPGGEQFF. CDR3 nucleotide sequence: TGCGCCAGCAGCTCTGGCGCCCCGGGAGGTGAGCAGTTCTTC.

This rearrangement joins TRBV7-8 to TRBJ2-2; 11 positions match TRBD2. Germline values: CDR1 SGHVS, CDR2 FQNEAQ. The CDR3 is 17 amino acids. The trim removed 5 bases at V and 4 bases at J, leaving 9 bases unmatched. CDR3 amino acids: CASSPSRLAGGTGELFF. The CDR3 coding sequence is TGTGCCAGCAGCCCTAGCCGGCTAGCGGGGGGCACCGGGGAGCTGTTTTTT.

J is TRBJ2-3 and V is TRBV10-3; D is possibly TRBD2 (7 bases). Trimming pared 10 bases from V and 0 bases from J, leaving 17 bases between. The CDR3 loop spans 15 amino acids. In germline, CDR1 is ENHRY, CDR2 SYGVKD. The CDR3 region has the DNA TGTGCCACGGGGGGCAGGGATGCTAGCACAGATACGCAGTATTTT. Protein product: CATGGRDASTDTQYF.

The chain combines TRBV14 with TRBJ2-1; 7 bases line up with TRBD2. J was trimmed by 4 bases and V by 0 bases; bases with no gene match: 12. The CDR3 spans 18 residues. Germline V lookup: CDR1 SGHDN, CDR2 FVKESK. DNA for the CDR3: TGTGCCAGCAGCCAAGATAAGATAGCGTGGGAGGGATACAATGAGCAGTTCTTC. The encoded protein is CASSQDKIAWEGYNEQFF.

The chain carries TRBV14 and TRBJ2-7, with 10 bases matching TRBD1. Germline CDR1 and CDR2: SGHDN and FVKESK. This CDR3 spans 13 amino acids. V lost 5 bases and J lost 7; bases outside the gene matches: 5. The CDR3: CASSRQGAGEQYF. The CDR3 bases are TGTGCCAGCAGCAGACAGGGGGCGGGGGAGCAGTACTTC.

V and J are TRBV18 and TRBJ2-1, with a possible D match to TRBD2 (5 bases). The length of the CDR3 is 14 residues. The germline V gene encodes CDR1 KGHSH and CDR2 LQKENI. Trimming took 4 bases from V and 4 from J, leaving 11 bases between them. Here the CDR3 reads CASSQRPDYNEQFF. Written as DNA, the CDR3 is TGTGCCAGCTCACAGCGGCCAGATTACAATGAGCAGTTCTTC. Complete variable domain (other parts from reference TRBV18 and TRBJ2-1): NAGVMQNPRHLVRRRGQEARLRCSPMKGHSHVYWYRQLPEEGLKFMVYLQKENIIDESGMPKERFSAEFPKEGPSILRIQQVVRGDSAAYFCASSQRPDYNEQFFGPGTRLTVL.

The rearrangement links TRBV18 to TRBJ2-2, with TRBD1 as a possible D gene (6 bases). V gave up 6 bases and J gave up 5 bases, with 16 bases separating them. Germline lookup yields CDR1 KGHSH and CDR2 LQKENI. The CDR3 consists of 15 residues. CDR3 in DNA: TGTGCCAGCTCGCTCGGACAGTTTCGAACCGGGGAGCTGTTTTTT. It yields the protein CASSLGQFRTGELFF.

The DNA for the CDR3 is TGCAGTGCTAGTATCGGACACCGCTCTGGGGCCAACGTCCTGACTTTC. Encoded protein: CSASIGHRSGANVLTF. J is TRBJ2-6 and V is TRBV20-1, with D possibly matching TRBD1 (5 bases). This CDR3 spans 16 amino acids. CDR1 is DFQATT, CDR2 SNEGSKA, per germline (reference sequence). Trimming removed 3 bases at V and 0 bases at J, with 12 bases between.

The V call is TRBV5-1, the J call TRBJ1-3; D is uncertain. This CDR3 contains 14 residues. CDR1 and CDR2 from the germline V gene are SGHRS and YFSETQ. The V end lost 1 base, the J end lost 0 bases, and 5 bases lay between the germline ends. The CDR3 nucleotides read TGCGCCAGCAGCTTGTTGAGCTCTGGAAACACCATATATTTT. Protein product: CASSLLSSGNTIYF.

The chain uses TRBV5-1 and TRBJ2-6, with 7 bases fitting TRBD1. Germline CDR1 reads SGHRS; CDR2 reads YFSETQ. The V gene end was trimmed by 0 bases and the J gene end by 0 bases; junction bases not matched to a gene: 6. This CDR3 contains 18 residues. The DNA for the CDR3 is TGCGCCAGCAGCTTGGTGACAGGGAAGCCCTCTGGGGCCAACGTCCTGACTTTC. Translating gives CASSLVTGKPSGANVLTF.

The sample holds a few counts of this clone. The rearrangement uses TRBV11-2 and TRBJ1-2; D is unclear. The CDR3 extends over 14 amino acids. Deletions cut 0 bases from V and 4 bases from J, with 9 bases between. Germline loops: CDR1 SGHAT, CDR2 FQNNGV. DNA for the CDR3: TGTGCCAGCAGCTTAGAATCTAACGGCTATGGCTACACCTTC. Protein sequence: CASSLESNGYGYTF.

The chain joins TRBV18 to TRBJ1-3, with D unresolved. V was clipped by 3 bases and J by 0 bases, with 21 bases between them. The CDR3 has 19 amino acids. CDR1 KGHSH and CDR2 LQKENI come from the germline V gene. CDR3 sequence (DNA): TGTGCCAGCTCACCTATCCGTGCGATTGCGGAGGGCTCTGGAAACACCATATATTTT. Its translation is CASSPIRAIAEGSGNTIYF.

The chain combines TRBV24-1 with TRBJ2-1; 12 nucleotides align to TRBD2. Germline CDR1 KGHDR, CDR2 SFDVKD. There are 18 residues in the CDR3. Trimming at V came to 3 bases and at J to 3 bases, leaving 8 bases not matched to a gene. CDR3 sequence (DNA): TGTGCCACCAGTGATCCGGGCTCTAGCGGGAGGGTCTACAATGAGCAGTTCTTC. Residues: CATSDPGSSGRVYNEQFF.

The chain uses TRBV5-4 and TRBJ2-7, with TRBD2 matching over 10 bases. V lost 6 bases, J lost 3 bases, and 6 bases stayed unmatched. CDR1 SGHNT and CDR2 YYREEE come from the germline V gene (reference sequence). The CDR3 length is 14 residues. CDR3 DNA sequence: TGTGCCAGCAAGCGGGAGGGCCCCATCTACGAGCAGTACTTC. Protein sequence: CASKREGPIYEQYF.